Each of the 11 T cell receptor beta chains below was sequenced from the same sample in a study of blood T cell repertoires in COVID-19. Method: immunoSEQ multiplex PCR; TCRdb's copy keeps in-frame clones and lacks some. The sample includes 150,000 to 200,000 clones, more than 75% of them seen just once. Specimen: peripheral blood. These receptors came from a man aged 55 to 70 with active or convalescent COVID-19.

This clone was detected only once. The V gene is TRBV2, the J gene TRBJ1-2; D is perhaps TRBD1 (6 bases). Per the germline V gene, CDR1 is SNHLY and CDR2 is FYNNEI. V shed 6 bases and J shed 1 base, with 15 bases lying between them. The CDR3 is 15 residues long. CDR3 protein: CASSQDSLINYGYTF. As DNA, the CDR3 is TGTGCCAGCAGCCAGGACAGTTTAATTAACTATGGCTACACCTTC.

For the CDR3, the DNA is TGTGCCAGCAGCTCCCGGACTAGCGGGAGGGCCGTCGTAGGCGGGGAGCTGTTTTTT. It specifies CASSSRTSGRAVVGGELFF. The chain couples TRBV11-2 to TRBJ2-2, with 15 nucleotides matching TRBD2. Per germline, CDR1 SGHAT and CDR2 FQNNGV. The CDR3 is 19 amino acids. V trimming: 4 bases; J trimming: 7 bases; junction bases outside the gene matches: 13.

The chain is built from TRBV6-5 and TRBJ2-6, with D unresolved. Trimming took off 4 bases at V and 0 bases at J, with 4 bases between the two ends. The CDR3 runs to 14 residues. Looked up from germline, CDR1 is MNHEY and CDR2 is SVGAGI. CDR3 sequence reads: CASSSISGANVLTF. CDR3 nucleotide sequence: TGTGCCAGCAGTTCTATCTCTGGGGCCAACGTCCTGACTTTC.

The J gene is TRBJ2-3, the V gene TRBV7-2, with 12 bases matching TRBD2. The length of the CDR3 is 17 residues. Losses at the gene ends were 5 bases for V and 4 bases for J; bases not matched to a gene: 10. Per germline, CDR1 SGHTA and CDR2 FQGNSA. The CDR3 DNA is TGTGCCAGCAGCATCTCTAGCGGGGGGGGCTGGGCAGATACGCAGTATTTT. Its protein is CASSISSGGGWADTQYF.

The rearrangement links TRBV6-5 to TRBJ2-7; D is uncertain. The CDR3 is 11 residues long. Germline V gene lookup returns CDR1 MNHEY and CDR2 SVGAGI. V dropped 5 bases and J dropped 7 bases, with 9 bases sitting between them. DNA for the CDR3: TGTGCCAGCAGTAAGCGCGGAGAGCAGTACTTC. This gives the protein CASSKRGEQYF.

CDR3 amino acids: CASSQQAAGGGSDTQYF. CDR3 nucleotide sequence: TGTGCCAGCAGCCAGCAGGCAGCGGGAGGGGGTTCAGATACGCAGTATTTT. The chain uses TRBV4-2 and TRBJ2-3; 10 bases fit TRBD2. Trimming at V came to 3 bases and at J to 4 bases, leaving 10 bases not matched to a gene. The CDR3 extends over 17 amino acids. Looked up from germline, CDR1 is LGHNA and CDR2 is YNFKEQ.

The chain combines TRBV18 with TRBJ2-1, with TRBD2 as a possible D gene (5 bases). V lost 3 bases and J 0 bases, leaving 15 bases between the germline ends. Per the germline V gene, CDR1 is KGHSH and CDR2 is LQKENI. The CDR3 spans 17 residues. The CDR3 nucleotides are TGTGCCAGCTCACCCCGAAGCGGTACGAGCTCCTACAATGAGCAGTTCTTC. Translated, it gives CASSPRSGTSSYNEQFF.

DNA of the CDR3: TGTGCCATCAGTCAGGGGAACGAGCAGTACTTC. Translation gives CAISQGNEQYF. This chain links TRBV10-3 with TRBJ2-7; maybe TRBD1 (6 bases). V was shortened by 5 bases and J by 5 bases, with 7 bases between the two germline ends. CDR1 and CDR2 (germline): ENHRY, SYGVKD. CDR3 size: 11 residues.

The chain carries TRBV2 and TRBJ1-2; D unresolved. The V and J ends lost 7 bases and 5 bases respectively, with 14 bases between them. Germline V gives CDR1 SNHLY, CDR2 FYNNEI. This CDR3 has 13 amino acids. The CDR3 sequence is CASTPAASYGYTF. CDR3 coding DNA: TGTGCCAGCACCCCAGCGGCGTCATATGGCTACACCTTC. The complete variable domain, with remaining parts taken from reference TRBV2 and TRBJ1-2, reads EPEVTQTPSHQVTQMGQEVILRCVPISNHLYFYWYRQILGQKVEFLVSFYNNEISEKSEIFDDQFSVERPDGSNFTLKIRSTKLEDSAMYFCASTPAASYGYTFGSGTRLTVV.

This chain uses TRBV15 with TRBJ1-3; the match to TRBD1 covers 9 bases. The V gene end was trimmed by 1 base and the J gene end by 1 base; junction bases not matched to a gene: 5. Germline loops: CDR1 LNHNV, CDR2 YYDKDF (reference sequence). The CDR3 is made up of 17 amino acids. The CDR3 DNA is TGTGCCACCAGCAGAGCCGGACAGGGGATTTCTGGAAACACCATATATTTT. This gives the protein CATSRAGQGISGNTIYF.

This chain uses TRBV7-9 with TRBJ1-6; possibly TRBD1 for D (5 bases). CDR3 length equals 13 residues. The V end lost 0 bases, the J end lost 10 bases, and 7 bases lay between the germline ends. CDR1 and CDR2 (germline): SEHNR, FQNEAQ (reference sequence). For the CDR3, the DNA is TGTGCCAGCAGCTTAGCGCAGGGCTCACCCCTCCACTTT. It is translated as CASSLAQGSPLHF.